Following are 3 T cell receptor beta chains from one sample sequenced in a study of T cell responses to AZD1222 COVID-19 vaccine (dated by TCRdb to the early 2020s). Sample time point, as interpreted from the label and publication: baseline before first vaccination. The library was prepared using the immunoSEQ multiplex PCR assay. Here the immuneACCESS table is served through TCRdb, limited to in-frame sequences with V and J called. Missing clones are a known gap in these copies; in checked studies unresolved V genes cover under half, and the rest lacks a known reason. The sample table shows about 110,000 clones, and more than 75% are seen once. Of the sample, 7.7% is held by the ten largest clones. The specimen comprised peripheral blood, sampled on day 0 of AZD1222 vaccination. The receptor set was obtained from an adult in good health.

The CDR3 region is CATEGPGSYGYTF. CDR3 nucleotides: TGTGCCACTGAGGGTCCCGGTTCTTATGGCTACACCTTC. The chain recombines TRBV15 with TRBJ1-2; D call uncertain. This CDR3 region has 13 residues. CDR1 LNHNV and CDR2 YYDKDF come from the germline V gene (reference sequence). V lost 9 bases and J 5 bases, leaving 16 bases between the germline ends. The full variable domain, rest sourced from reference TRBV15 and TRBJ1-2, is DAMVIQNPRYQVTQFGKPVTLSCSQTLNHNVMYWYQQKSSQAPKLLFHYYDKDFNNEADTPDNFQSRRPNTSFCFLDIRSPGLGDTAMYLCATEGPGSYGYTFGSGTRLTVV.

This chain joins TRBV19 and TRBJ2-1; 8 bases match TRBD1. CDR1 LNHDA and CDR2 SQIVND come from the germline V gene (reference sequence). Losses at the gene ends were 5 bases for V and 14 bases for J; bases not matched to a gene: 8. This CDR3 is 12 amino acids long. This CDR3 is CASSPLTGEEFF. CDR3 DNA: TGTGCCAGTAGTCCCTTGACAGGGGAGGAGTTCTTC.

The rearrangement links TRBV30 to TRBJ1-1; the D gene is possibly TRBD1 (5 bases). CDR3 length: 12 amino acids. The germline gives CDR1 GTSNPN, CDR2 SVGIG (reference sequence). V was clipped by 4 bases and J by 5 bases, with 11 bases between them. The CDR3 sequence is CAWTGRRTEAFF. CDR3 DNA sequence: TGTGCCTGGACAGGGCGGAGAACTGAAGCTTTCTTT.